This T cell receptor beta chain appears in the sequencing data of a study of blood T cell repertoires in COVID-19. About the study: Acute and convalescent COVID-19 specimens originated in the United States, Italy and Spain. PBMCs, B-cell-depleted T cells, or T cells provided the cDNA or gDNA that made up the material.

The CDR3 loop spans 16 amino acids. The V gene end was trimmed by 4 bases and the J gene end by 5 bases; junction bases not matched to a gene: 5. The V gene's germline CDR1 is SGHTA and CDR2 FQGNSA. Original methodology: For nucleated cells, counts were estimated from reference gene primer amplification. The method was immunoSEQ multiplex PCR; TCRdb's version includes in-frame clones alone and lacks a portion of them. Clone size and the V and J calls come from that table; the DNA yielded D and trimming. Found here are about 190,000 clones, 89% of them singletons; the top ten hold around 7%. The source of this sequence is a middle-aged man with acute or convalescent COVID-19. The rearrangement uses TRBV7-2 and TRBJ2-3; 14 bases fit TRBD2. Sequenced: peripheral blood. The CDR3 sequence is CASSYQGLAGVDTQYF. As DNA, the CDR3 is TGTGCCAGCAGCTATCAGGGACTAGCGGGGGTAGATACGCAGTATTTT.